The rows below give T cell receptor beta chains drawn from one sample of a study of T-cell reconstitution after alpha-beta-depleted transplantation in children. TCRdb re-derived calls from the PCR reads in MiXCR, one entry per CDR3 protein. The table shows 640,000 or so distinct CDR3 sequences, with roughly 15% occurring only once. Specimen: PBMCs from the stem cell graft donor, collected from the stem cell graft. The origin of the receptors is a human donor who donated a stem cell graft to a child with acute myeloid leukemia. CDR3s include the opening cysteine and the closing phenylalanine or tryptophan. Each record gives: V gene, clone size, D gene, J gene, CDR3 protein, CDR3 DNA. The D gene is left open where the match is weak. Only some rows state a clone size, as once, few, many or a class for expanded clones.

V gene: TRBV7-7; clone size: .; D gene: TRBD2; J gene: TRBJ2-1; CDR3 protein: CASSQTAGGGEQFF; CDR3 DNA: TGTGCCAGCAGCCAAACAGCGGGGGGAGGTGAGCAGTTCTTC
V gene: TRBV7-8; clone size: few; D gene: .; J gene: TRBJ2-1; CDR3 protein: CASSLAVRVGNEQFF; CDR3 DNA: TGTGCCAGCAGCTTAGCGGTTAGGGTGGGCAATGAGCAGTTCTTC
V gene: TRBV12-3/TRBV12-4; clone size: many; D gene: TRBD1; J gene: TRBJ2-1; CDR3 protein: CASSPWTGGTYNEQFF; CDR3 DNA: TGTGCCAGCAGTCCCTGGACAGGGGGCACCTACAATGAGCAGTTCTTC
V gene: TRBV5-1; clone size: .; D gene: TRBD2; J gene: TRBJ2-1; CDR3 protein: CASFPGGLKYNEQFF; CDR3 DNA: TGCGCCAGCTTTCCGGGGGGTCTTAAATACAATGAGCAGTTCTTC
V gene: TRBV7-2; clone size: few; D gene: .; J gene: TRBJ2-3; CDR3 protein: CASSPWNSVTQYF; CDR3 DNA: TGTGCCAGCAGCCCCTGGAATAGTGTAACGCAGTATTTT
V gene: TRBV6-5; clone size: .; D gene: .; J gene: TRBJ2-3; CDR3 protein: CASSYYPRPPTDTQYF; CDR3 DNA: TGTGCCAGCAGTTACTATCCTAGGCCCCCCACAGATACGCAGTATTTT
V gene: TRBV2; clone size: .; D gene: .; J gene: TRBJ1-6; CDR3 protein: CASSVRGIENSPLHF; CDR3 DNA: TGTGCCAGCAGTGTACGGGGGATCGAGAATTCACCCCTCCACTTT
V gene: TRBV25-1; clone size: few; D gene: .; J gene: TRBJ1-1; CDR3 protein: CASSISDSATEAFF; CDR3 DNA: TGTGCCAGCAGTATTTCCGATAGTGCCACTGAAGCTTTCTTT
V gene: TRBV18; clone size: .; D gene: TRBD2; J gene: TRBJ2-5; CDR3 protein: CASSQASGDKETQYF; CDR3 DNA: TGTGCCAGCTCACAAGCTAGCGGGGATAAAGAGACCCAGTACTTC
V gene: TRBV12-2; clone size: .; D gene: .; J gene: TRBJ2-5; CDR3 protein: CASRLPLTGGRSEETQYF; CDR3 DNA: TGTGCAAGTCGGTTGCCGTTGACAGGGGGCAGATCAGAAGAGACCCAGTACTTC
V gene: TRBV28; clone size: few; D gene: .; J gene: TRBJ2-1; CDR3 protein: CASSSDWGAEQFF; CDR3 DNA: TGTGCCAGCAGTTCCGATTGGGGCGCCGAGCAGTTCTTC
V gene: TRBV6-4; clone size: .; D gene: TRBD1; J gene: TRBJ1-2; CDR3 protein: CASSDWGQGGGYTF; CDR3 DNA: TGTGCCAGCAGTGACTGGGGACAGGGGGGTGGCTACACCTTC
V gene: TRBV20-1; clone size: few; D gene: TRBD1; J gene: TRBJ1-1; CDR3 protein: CSDIQGSTEAFF; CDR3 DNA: TGCAGTGACATACAGGGGAGTACTGAAGCTTTCTTT
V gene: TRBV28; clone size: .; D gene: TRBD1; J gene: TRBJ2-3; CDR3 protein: CASSTGDRYTDTQYF; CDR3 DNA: TGTGCCAGCAGTACCGGGGACAGGTACACAGATACGCAGTATTTT
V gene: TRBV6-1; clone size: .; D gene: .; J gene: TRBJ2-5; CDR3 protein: CASRPVWETQYF; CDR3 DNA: TGTGCCAGCAGGCCTGTCTGGGAGACCCAGTACTTC
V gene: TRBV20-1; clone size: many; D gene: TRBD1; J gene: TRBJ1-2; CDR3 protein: CSARDTGDYGYTF; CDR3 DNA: TGCAGTGCTCGCGATACAGGGGACTATGGCTACACCTTC
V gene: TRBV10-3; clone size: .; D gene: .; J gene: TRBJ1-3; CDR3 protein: CAISESLYSSSGNTIYF; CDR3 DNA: TGTGCCATCAGTGAGTCCCTATATAGTAGCTCTGGAAACACCATATATTTT
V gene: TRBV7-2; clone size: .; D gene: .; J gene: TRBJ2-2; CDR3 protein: CASSLVSPRNTGELFF; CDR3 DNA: TGTGCCAGCAGCTTAGTGTCCCCTCGCAACACCGGGGAGCTGTTTTTT
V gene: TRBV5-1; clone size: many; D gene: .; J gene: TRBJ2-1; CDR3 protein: CASSLEGGGQNNEQFF; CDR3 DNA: TGCGCCAGCAGCTTGGAAGGCGGGGGCCAGAACAATGAGCAGTTCTTC
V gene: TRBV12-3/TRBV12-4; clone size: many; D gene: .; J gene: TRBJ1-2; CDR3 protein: CASSESIYGYTF; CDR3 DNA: TGTGCCAGCTCCGAGAGTATCTATGGCTACACCTTC
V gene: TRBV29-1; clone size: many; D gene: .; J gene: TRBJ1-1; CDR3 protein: CSVVGGVYMNTEAFF; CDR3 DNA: TGCAGCGTTGTAGGGGGGGTTTATATGAACACTGAAGCTTTCTTT
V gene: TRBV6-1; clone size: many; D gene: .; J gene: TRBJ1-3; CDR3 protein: CASRTGHFVSGNTIYF; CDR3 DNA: TGTGCCAGCAGAACCGGACATTTCGTCTCTGGAAACACCATATATTTT
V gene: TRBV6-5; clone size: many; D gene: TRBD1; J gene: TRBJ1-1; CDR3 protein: CASSSGTGTANTEAFF; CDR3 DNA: TGTGCCAGCAGTTCCGGGACAGGGACGGCGAACACTGAAGCTTTCTTT
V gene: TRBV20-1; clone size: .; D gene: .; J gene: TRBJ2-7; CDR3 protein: CSAQGGGLNEQYF; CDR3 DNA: TGCAGTGCTCAAGGAGGGGGACTCAACGAGCAGTACTTC
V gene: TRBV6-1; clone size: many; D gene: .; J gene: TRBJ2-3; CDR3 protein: CASNKLSASTDTQYF; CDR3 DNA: TGTGCCAGCAATAAATTAAGCGCTAGCACAGATACGCAGTATTTT
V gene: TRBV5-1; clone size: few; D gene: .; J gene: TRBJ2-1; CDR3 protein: CASSFSISSYNEQFF; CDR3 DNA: TGCGCCAGCAGCTTCTCCATCAGCTCCTACAATGAGCAGTTCTTC
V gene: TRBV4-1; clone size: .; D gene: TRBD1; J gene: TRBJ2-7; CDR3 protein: CASSQNPGTVRSYEQYF; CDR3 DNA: TGCGCCAGCAGCCAGAATCCCGGGACAGTACGCTCCTACGAGCAGTACTTC
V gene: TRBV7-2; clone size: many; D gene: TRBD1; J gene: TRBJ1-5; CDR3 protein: CASSRGQYSQPQHF; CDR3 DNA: TGTGCCAGCAGCCGGGGACAGTACAGCCAGCCCCAGCATTTT
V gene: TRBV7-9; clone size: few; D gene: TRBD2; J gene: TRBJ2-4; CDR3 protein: CASSWEGTNIQYF; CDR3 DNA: TGTGCCAGCAGCTGGGAGGGTACGAACATTCAGTACTTC
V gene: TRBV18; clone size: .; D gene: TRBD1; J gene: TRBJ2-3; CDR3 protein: CASSFKGQATDTQYF; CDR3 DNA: TGTGCCAGCTCATTCAAGGGACAGGCCACAGATACGCAGTATTTT
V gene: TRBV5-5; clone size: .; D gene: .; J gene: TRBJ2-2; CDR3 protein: CASSPHREETGELFF; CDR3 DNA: TGTGCCAGCAGCCCCCACAGGGAGGAAACCGGGGAGCTGTTTTTT
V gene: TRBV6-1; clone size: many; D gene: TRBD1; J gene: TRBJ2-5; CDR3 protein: CASRVDRGIQETQYF; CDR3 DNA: TGTGCCAGCAGAGTAGACAGGGGGATCCAAGAGACCCAGTACTTC
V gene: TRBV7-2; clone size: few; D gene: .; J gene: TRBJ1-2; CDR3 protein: CASSPRGVNYGYTF; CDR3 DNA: TGTGCCAGCAGTCCCAGAGGGGTAAACTATGGCTACACCTTC
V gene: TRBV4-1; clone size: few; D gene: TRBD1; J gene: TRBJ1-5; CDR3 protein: CASSQDPGGGQPQHF; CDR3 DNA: TGCGCCAGCAGCCAAGATCCAGGGGGAGGTCAGCCCCAGCATTTT
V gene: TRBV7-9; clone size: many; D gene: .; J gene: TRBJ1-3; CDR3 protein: CASIPDDRRSGNTIYF; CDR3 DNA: TGTGCCAGCATCCCTGACGACCGACGCTCTGGAAACACCATATATTTT
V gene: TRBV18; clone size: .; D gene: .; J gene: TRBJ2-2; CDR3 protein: CASSPETGLSGELFF; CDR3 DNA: TGTGCCAGCTCACCTGAGACAGGCCTCTCCGGGGAGCTGTTTTTT
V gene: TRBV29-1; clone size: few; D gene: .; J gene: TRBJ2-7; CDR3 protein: CSVLAPRSSYEQYF; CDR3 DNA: TGCAGCGTTTTAGCCCCCCGGAGCTCCTACGAGCAGTACTTC